The rows below give T cell receptor beta chains drawn from one sample of a study of cytomegalovirus exposure and HLA in healthy donors. Here immunoSEQ multiplex PCR was the method, and the copy in TCRdb shows in-frame clones only, minus some. The sample consists of about 200,000 clones, around 87% of them appearing once. The source material was PBMCs. The source of these receptors is a woman between 18 and 29 years old in good health and CMV-seropositive. Each CDR3 is given with its conserved first and last residue. D genes are given only for firm matches. A clone size is listed for some rows: how often the clone was seen (once, few, many), or a class if it is expanded.

cdr3_aa cdr3_nt v_call clone_size j_call d_call
CASSPRQVLWETQYF TGTGCCAGCAGCCCCCGACAGGTCCTGTGGGAGACCCAGTACTTC TRBV9 . TRBJ2-5 .
CASSPPPGRGSFHGYTF TGTGCCAGCAGTCCTCCTCCAGGCAGGGGAAGTTTCCATGGCTACACCTTC TRBV7-9 . TRBJ1-2 .
CASSLESGGTEAFF TGCGCCAGCAGCTTGGAATCGGGGGGTACTGAAGCTTTCTTT TRBV5-1 . TRBJ1-1 .
CASSWRAGSYEQYF TGTGCCAGCAGTTGGAGGGCAGGGTCATACGAGCAGTACTTC TRBV6-1 . TRBJ2-7 .
CASSSGNQPQHF TGCGCCAGCAGTAGCGGGAATCAGCCCCAGCATTTT TRBV10-1 . TRBJ1-5 .
CSGTVQETQYF TGCAGTGGGACAGTCCAAGAGACCCAGTACTTC TRBV20-1 . TRBJ2-5 .
CAISTSGSYEQYF TGTGCCATCAGCACTAGCGGGAGTTACGAGCAGTACTTC TRBV10-3 . TRBJ2-7 TRBD2
CASSPDQASSTDTQYF TGTGCCAGCAGCCCAGACCAAGCGAGTAGCACAGATACGCAGTATTTT TRBV4-2 . TRBJ2-3 .
CASSPPGLVGTDTQYF TGTGCCAGCAGTCCCCCCGGACTAGTCGGCACAGATACGCAGTATTTT TRBV28 . TRBJ2-3 TRBD2
CASSSPGLASYEQYF TGCGCCAGCAGCTCCCCCGGACTAGCCTCCTACGAGCAGTACTTC TRBV5-1 . TRBJ2-7 TRBD2
CASSQGLDSSYNEQFF TGTGCCAGCAGCCAAGGGCTGGACAGCTCCTACAATGAGCAGTTCTTC TRBV7-3 few TRBJ2-1 .
CASSLSALLGQGDYNEQFF TGTGCCAGCAGTTTATCGGCTCTCTTGGGACAGGGTGACTACAATGAGCAGTTCTTC TRBV27 . TRBJ2-1 TRBD1
CASSPRLAGSADTQYF TGTGCCAGCAGCCCCCGACTAGCGGGATCTGCAGATACGCAGTATTTT TRBV9 . TRBJ2-3 TRBD2
CASSEPIGQLDNEKLFF TGCGCCAGCAGTGAGCCAATTGGACAGTTGGATAATGAAAAACTGTTTTTT TRBV10-2 . TRBJ1-4 .
CASRSGTGESYEQYF TGTGCCAGCAGATCCGGGACAGGGGAGTCCTACGAGCAGTACTTC TRBV28 . TRBJ2-7 TRBD1
CASTSLAGPETQYF TGTGCCAGCACCAGCCTAGCGGGACCGGAGACCCAGTACTTC TRBV2 . TRBJ2-5 TRBD2
CASSFGEGYYEQYF TGTGCCAGCAGTTTCGGGGAGGGATACTACGAGCAGTACTTC TRBV27 . TRBJ2-7 TRBD2
CASSEIWEGPNQPQHF TGTGCCAGCAGTGAAATTTGGGAGGGTCCGAATCAGCCCCAGCATTTT TRBV6-1 . TRBJ1-5 .
CASSPQTGGTEAFF TGTGCCAGCAGCCCCCAGACAGGAGGTACTGAAGCTTTCTTT TRBV5-4 . TRBJ1-1 .
CASSLGYPYEQYF TGTGCCAGCAGCTTAGGCTACCCCTACGAGCAGTACTTC TRBV7-9 . TRBJ2-7 .
CASSWDRGADTQYF TGTGCCAGCAGCTGGGACAGGGGAGCGGATACGCAGTATTTT TRBV7-2 . TRBJ2-3 TRBD1
CASSGVGGRLSGNTIYF TGTGCCAGCAGTGGAGTGGGGGGGCGCCTCTCTGGAAACACCATATATTTT TRBV2 . TRBJ1-3 .
CSVGTPEVDGYTF TGCAGCGTTGGGACCCCGGAGGTCGATGGCTACACCTTC TRBV29-1 few TRBJ1-2 .
CASSQEGRLNEQFF TGCGCCAGCAGCCAAGAGGGCAGGTTAAATGAGCAGTTCTTC TRBV4-1 . TRBJ2-1 .
CASSEDRSSLAQHF TGTGCCAGCAGTGAAGACAGGTCCTCCCTAGCCCAGCATTTT TRBV6-1 . TRBJ1-5 .
CASSIGGFGNQPQHF TGTGCCAGTAGTATAGGAGGTTTTGGCAATCAGCCCCAGCATTTT TRBV19 . TRBJ1-5 .
CAWREVHEQYF TGTGCCTGGAGAGAGGTCCACGAGCAGTACTTC TRBV30 . TRBJ2-7 .
CASRPSLAGGGEQYF TGTGCCAGCAGACCGTCACTAGCGGGAGGCGGCGAGCAGTACTTC TRBV28 . TRBJ2-7 TRBD2
CASSLADRGLHEQYF TGTGCCAGCAGTTTAGCTGACAGGGGACTCCACGAGCAGTACTTC TRBV27 once TRBJ2-7 TRBD1
CASSSTGSYTEAFF TGTGCCAGCAGCTCCACCGGGTCCTACACTGAAGCTTTCTTT TRBV7-6 once TRBJ1-1 .
CAISDGVGPGGYTF TGTGCCATCAGTGACGGTGTTGGTCCGGGTGGCTACACCTTC TRBV10-3 . TRBJ1-2 .
CASSLDSTFKKLFF TGTGCCAGCAGTTTAGACAGCACCTTTAAGAAACTGTTTTTT TRBV28 . TRBJ1-4 .
CASSPQSTYEQYF TGTGCCAGCTCACCGCAATCTACCTACGAGCAGTACTTC TRBV18 . TRBJ2-7 .
CASSPGWGLPNEQYF TGTGCCAGCAGCCCCGGTTGGGGCCTGCCCAACGAGCAGTACTTC TRBV7-9 few TRBJ2-7 .
CASSEPVRARYGYEQYF TGCGCCAGCAGTGAGCCCGTCAGGGCGCGCTATGGGTACGAGCAGTACTTC TRBV10-1 . TRBJ2-7 .
CASSPSRAYYEQYF TGTGCCAGCAGCCCTTCGCGGGCTTACTACGAGCAGTACTTC TRBV27 once TRBJ2-7 .
CASSLQGRTEAFF TGTGCCAGCAGCCTACAGGGGCGCACTGAAGCTTTCTTT TRBV9 few TRBJ1-1 TRBD1
CSVDSGRGTDTQYF TGCAGCGTTGACAGCGGGAGGGGGACAGATACGCAGTATTTT TRBV29-1 . TRBJ2-3 TRBD2
CASSLVSSYEQYF TGTGCCAGCAGCCTGGTCAGCTCCTACGAGCAGTACTTC TRBV27 . TRBJ2-7 .
CAWSSNPQTEAFF TGTGCCTGGAGTTCTAACCCGCAAACTGAAGCTTTCTTT TRBV30 . TRBJ1-1 .
CASRPGLRNQPQHF TGCGCCAGCAGGCCAGGGTTACGCAATCAGCCCCAGCATTTT TRBV5-1 few TRBJ1-5 .
CASSITRGSGELFF TGTGCCAGTAGTATAACCAGGGGGAGCGGGGAGCTGTTTTTT TRBV19 . TRBJ2-2 TRBD1
CASSTRTGIYEQYF TGTGCCAGCAGTACCCGGACGGGAATCTACGAGCAGTACTTC TRBV28 . TRBJ2-7 .
CASSLGGGGYGYTF TGTGCCAGCAGCTTAGGAGGCGGGGGCTATGGCTACACCTTC TRBV11-2 once TRBJ1-2 .
CASSLGQGFEKLFF TGTGCCAGCAGCCTGGGACAGGGGTTTGAAAAACTGTTTTTT TRBV5-4 . TRBJ1-4 TRBD1
CASSLRDRGLPNYGYTF TGTGCCAGCAGCTTGAGGGACAGGGGGCTCCCTAACTATGGCTACACCTTC TRBV5-4 . TRBJ1-2 TRBD1
CASSLVPFEQFF TGTGCCAGTAGCCTAGTCCCTTTTGAGCAGTTCTTC TRBV19 . TRBJ2-1 .
CASSATGPGKRSNQPQHF TGTGCCAGCAGCGCTACCGGTCCAGGGAAAAGGAGCAATCAGCCCCAGCATTTT TRBV28 . TRBJ1-5 .
CASSGGTEAFF TGTGCCAGTTCAGGGGGCACTGAAGCTTTCTTT TRBV30 . TRBJ1-1 TRBD1
CASSSDRDTEAFF TGTGCTAGCAGCTCCGACAGGGACACTGAAGCTTTCTTT TRBV7-7 . TRBJ1-1 TRBD1
CASSGLAEETQYF TGTGCCAGTTCCGGACTAGCGGAAGAGACCCAGTACTTC TRBV6-6 . TRBJ2-5 TRBD2
CASSILLQGAADTQYF TGCGCCAGCAGCATCTTACTGCAGGGGGCCGCAGATACGCAGTATTTT TRBV5-1 . TRBJ2-3 TRBD1
CASSQGAPPSNQPQHF TGCGCCAGCAGCCAAGGGGCTCCCCCGAGCAATCAGCCCCAGCATTTT TRBV4-1 . TRBJ1-5 .
CASSPGTGMNTEAFF TGCGCCAGCAGCCCGGGGACAGGGATGAACACTGAAGCTTTCTTT TRBV5-1 . TRBJ1-1 TRBD1
CASSHGQGNGYTF TGTGCCAGCAGCCACGGACAGGGGAATGGCTACACCTTC TRBV5-4 . TRBJ1-2 TRBD1
CASSLDRGTEAFF TGTGCCAGCAGTTTAGACCGAGGCACTGAAGCTTTCTTT TRBV28 . TRBJ1-1 .
CASSFPRLITDTQYF TGTGCCAGCAGCTTTCCCCGTTTAATCACAGATACGCAGTATTTT TRBV7-9 . TRBJ2-3 .
CASSEEGQGDGYTF TGTGCCAGCAGTGAAGAGGGACAGGGGGATGGCTACACCTTC TRBV25-1 . TRBJ1-2 TRBD1
CASSPHGVGTSGRDYEQYF TGTGCCAGCAGCCCCCACGGGGTCGGGACTAGCGGGAGGGACTACGAGCAGTACTTC TRBV9 . TRBJ2-7 TRBD2